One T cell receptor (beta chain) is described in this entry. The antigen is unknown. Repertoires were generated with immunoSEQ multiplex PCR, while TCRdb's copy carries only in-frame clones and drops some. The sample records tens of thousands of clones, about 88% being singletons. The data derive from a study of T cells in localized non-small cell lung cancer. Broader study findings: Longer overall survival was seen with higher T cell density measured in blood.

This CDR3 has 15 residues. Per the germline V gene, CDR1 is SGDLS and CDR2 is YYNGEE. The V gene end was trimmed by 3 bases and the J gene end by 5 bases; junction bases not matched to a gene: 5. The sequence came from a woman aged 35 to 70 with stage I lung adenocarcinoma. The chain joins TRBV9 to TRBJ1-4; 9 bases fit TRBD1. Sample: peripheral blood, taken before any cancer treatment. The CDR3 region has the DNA TGTGCCAGCAGCGACAGACAGGGGGAGAATGAAAAACTGTTTTTT. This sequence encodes CASSDRQGENEKLFF.